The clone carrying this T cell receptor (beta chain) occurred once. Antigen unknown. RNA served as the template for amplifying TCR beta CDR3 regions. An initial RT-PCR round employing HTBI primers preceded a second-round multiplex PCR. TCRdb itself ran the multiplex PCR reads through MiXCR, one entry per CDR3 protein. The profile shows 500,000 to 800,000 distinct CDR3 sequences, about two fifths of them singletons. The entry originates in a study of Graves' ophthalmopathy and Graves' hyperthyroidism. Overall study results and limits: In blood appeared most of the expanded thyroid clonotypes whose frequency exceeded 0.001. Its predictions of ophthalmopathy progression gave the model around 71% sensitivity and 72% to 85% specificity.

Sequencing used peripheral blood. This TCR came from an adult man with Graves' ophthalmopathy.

CDR3 loop: CASRDPGRDQPQHF. CDR3 in DNA: TGTGCCAGCAGGGATCCGGGACGGGATCAGCCCCAGCATTTT. This chain links TRBV6-5 with TRBJ1-5; a weak D match, TRBD1 (5 bases). CDR3 size: 14 residues. The germline CDR1 and CDR2 sequences are MNHEY and SVGAGI. V lost 6 bases, J lost 5 bases, and 14 bases lay in between.